The source of this TCR beta chain is a study of T cell responses to AZD1222 COVID-19 vaccine. Germline V gene data show CDR1 as SGHNT and CDR2 as YYREEE (reference sequence). V lost 0 bases, J lost 0 bases, and 10 bases lay in between. This CDR3 spans 15 amino acids. Profiled with immunoSEQ multiplex PCR; TCRdb holds only in-frame clones, not every one. The sample contains around 80,000 clones, 70% to 90% of which appear only once. The chain carries TRBV5-4 and TRBJ2-7; possibly TRBD1 for D (6 bases). The TCR comes from an adult who received the AZD1222 COVID-19 vaccine. Material: peripheral blood, obtained 28 days after the second AZD1222 dose. The CDR3 loop is CASSLAGQTSYEQYF. Here the CDR3 DNA reads TGTGCCAGCAGCTTGGCGGGACAAACCTCCTACGAGCAGTACTTC.